The sequence of this T cell receptor (beta chain) was determined in a study of blood T cell repertoires in COVID-19 (dated by TCRdb to between 2020 and 2021). With respect to the entire study: Samples covering the acute and convalescent phases of COVID-19 were provided by collaborators in the United States, Italy and Spain. Deeply sampled blood TCRbeta repertoires from subjects exposed to, actively infected with, or recovered from COVID-19 were included in the dataset. The material from the prospective study consisted of cDNA or gDNA derived from T cells, B-cell-depleted T cells, or PBMCs. Samples came from the ongoing ImmuneRACE study (first 160 participants) plus 1,254 subjects from 6 global collaborators. The sample metadata nearly always contained a de-identified subject ID, COVID-19 status, age in years and sex. Where available, HLA class I and class II types were obtained from metadata supplied by the sample provider rather than from assay-based typing. The repertoires were made available in a free public database intended to serve as a resource for research on the immune response to SARS-CoV-2.

As concerns this clone: Its antigen remains undetermined. Base qualities are not recorded, but no much larger clone differs from it by a single base.

Here is what the overall study found, with its caveats: The quantity of clinical and demographic metadata differed by source and by participant and was supplied without curation.

The cysteine opens and the phenylalanine closes a CDR3 of 13 amino acids. Only the CDR3 region is kept as DNA, spanning 39 bases read in frame from base 1. Taken from the germline V gene, the CDR1 and CDR2 loops are KGHSH and LQKENI. Here V drops 2 bases and J drops 7 bases, and the junction holds 4 bases not matched to any gene. TCRbeta CDR3 regions were amplified from genomic DNA by means of the immunoSEQ Assay, a bias-controlled multiplex PCR. The study's processing was this. The number of nucleated cells in each sample was estimated by amplification of reference gene primers within the assay. To quantify the absolute abundance of each unique TCRbeta CDR3 rearrangement, sequence reads were collapsed and filtered. For each sample, productive Simpson clonality was calculated as the square root of Simpson's diversity index over productive rearrangements. TCRdb holds this immuneACCESS table with in-frame rearrangements only. Some clones are missing; in checked studies, unresolved V genes explain under half, and the rest has no known cause. That table furnishes V, J and clone size, whereas the DNA furnished D and trimming. For this sample the table gives fewer than 300,000 clones, of which more than 75% were detected only once. The biggest ten clones account for about 2.5% of the sample.

Participants in the prospective study were enrolled through a virtual design, were aged roughly 18 to 95 years, and lived in roughly 24 United States geographic areas. In the prospective study, participants were assigned to cohorts based on the clinical history participants reported in a screening survey and a study questionnaire. In the prospective study, mobile phlebotomists collected whole blood, serum and a nasopharyngeal or oropharyngeal swab from each participant. Prospective study participants could optionally give additional blood draws and questionnaires over a roughly 2-month period. Before DNA extraction, prospective study blood samples were shipped either frozen or at room temperature.

In this chain, TRBV18 is recombined with TRBJ1-1; 7 bases in the middle match TRBD1. Sample: PBMCs or T cells enriched from blood (not recorded which). This sequence was found in a woman aged 40 to 50 with acute COVID-19. The base sequence is TGTGCCAGCTCACCATCGACAGGGTTTGAAGCTTTCTTT. Translation gives CASSPSTGFEAFF. Reference TRBV18 and TRBJ1-1 proteins supply the regions before and after the CDR3; the full variable domain is: NAGVMQNPRHLVRRRGQEARLRCSPMKGHSHVYWYRQLPEEGLKFMVYLQKENIIDESGMPKERFSAEFPKEGPSILRIQQVVRGDSAAYFCASSPSTGFEAFFGQGTRLTVV.